This TCR beta chain comes out of a study of naive and memory T cell subsets (dated by TCRdb to 2015 to 2018). Turning to the overall study: In the figure summarizing the skin biopsy and whole blood samples, ten or so blood donors, 7 tuberculin skin test biopsies and 3 saline control biopsies were reported. PCR2 was typically performed as a SYBR Green qPCR that was stopped at a set threshold, although end-point PCR (approximately 6 cycles) could be used instead for low-input samples. Overall study outcomes, separate from this receptor: The RNA-based method was acknowledged to be potentially sensitive to changes in TCR transcripts with T cell activation and differentiation.

The study reported a robust and sensitive protocol to amplify, sequence and analyze TCRs, based on 3' ligation of a UMI-containing oligonucleotide to TCR cDNA. For whole blood analysis, 2.5 ml of peripheral blood was drawn from adult healthy volunteers into Tempus tubes, and RNA was extracted according to the manufacturer's instructions. Before reverse transcription, total RNA that had not been cell sorted was treated with RQ1 DNase, with a target input of roughly 1 to 1,100 ng. Libraries were prepared from skin biopsies and whole blood to test how robust the pipeline was in samples where T cells are a minority population. Only a few counts were recorded for this clonotype. Its specific antigen is unknown. Base qualities are missing; no much larger clone stands one base away. Receptor amplification or capture employed 5' RACE. The ligated cDNA was amplified in four rounds of PCR with nested alpha and beta constant region primers together with the SP2 primer. TCR RNA was reverse transcribed with SuperScript IV using alpha and beta constant region primers for the blood and skin samples. An oligonucleotide carrying the Illumina SP2 primer and a UMI was ligated to the 3' end of the cDNA by means of T4 RNA ligase 1. The 12-nucleotide UMI consisted of two random hexamers with an eight-base spacer between the hexamers to prevent hairpin formation. From the second PCR onward, TCR alpha and beta chain libraries were processed separately and dual indexed for multiplexing. After pooling, the indexed libraries were analyzed by capillary electrophoresis and sequenced on either an Illumina MiSeq or NextSeq. Libraries were spiked with PhiX DNA at about 5-7.5% so that base diversity was increased and cluster recognition was improved. As for the original processing: Demultiplexor extracted UMIs from read 2, combined them with read 1 TCR sequence, and split reads by sample indices. Decombinator identified V and J genes and V-J junctions and gave each TCR a five-part identifier that included V and J deletions. Collapsinator used UMIs to correct sequencing errors and PCR amplification heterogeneity, yielding UMI-based abundance per TCR. CDR3Translator converted identifiers to nucleotide sequence, translated to amino acids, and extracted CDR3 regions using terminal motifs. Error-corrected counts of alpha and beta TCRs from blood and skin were compared after being normalized to the amount of input RNA. The public sequencing data were trimmed at Q25 with fastp and processed into clonotypes with MiXCR by TCRdb, which kept only in-frame beta chains. Merged by CDR3 protein, the rows form single entries marked with the most common genes and DNA. The V and J calls and clone size are TCRdb's, not the authors'. Present in this sample are some 60,000 distinct CDR3 sequences, 8% to 9% of which were seen just once. About a fifth of the sample comes from the top ten.

The germline V gene supplies CDR1 MDHEN and CDR2 SYDVKM. The CDR3 measures 19 amino acids from cysteine to phenylalanine. Solely the CDR3 DNA is kept, with 57 bases framed from the first base. V lost 8 bases and J lost 0 bases, and the count of bases not matched to a germline gene is 16. The rearranged chain carries TRBV28 and TRBJ2-6, and 7 junction bases match TRBD1. This receptor was obtained from a female donor in good health. CDR3 protein: CASYPRWTGAGSGANVLTF. In nucleotide form, the sequence is TGTGCCAGCTACCCCCGATGGACAGGTGCTGGCTCTGGGGCCAACGTCCTGACTTTC.